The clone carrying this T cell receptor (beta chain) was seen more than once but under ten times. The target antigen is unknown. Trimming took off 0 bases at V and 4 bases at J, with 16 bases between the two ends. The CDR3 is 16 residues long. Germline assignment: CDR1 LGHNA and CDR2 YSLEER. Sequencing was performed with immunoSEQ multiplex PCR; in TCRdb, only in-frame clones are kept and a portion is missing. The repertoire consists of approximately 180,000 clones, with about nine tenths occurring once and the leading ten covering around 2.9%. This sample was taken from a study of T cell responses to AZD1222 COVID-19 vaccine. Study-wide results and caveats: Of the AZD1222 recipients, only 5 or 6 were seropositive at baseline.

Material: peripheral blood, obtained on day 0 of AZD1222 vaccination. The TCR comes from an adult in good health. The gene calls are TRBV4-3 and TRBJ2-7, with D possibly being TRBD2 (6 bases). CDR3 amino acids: CASSQDFSGLRYEQYF. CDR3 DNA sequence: TGCGCCAGCAGCCAAGATTTCAGCGGGCTCAGGTACGAGCAGTACTTC.